Listed here are 8 T cell receptor beta chains from one sample, sequenced in a study of blood T cell repertoires in COVID-19. TCRdb's table, derived via immunoSEQ multiplex PCR, lists solely in-frame clones and lacks some. This sample yields 150,000 to 170,000 clones, of which about 85% are seen a single time; 0.63% belongs to the top ten. Sequenced material: peripheral blood. These receptors were taken from a man in his sixties with COVID-19, enrolled during active disease.

This chain connects TRBV11-2 to TRBJ1-1; no reliable D call. Germline V lookup: CDR1 SGHAT, CDR2 FQNNGV. The CDR3 is 17 residues long. The V and J ends lost 1 base and 0 bases respectively, with 15 bases between them. The CDR3: CASSLVSLRDMNTEAFF. Here the CDR3 DNA reads TGTGCCAGCAGCTTAGTTTCCCTGCGGGATATGAACACTGAAGCTTTCTTT.

The chain is built from TRBV19 and TRBJ1-2; 11 nucleotides line up with TRBD1. The ends lost 5 bases at V and 6 bases at J; junction bases unmatched: 8. This CDR3 contains 15 residues. CDR1 LNHDA and CDR2 SQIVND come from the germline V gene (reference sequence). CDR3 nucleotides: TGTGCCAGTAGTGGTCGGACAGGGGGCTTGAATGGCTACACCTTC. Residues: CASSGRTGGLNGYTF.

The chain is built from TRBV5-1 and TRBJ2-1; D is perhaps TRBD2 (7 bases). Germline V gene sequence: CDR1 SGHRS, CDR2 YFSETQ. The V end lost 2 bases, the J end lost 9 bases, and 24 bases lay between the germline ends. The CDR3 sequence is 17 residues long. The CDR3 nucleotides read TGCGCCAGCAGCTTTCTAGGGCCGGGGGCGCCGGGGGGTGAGCAGTTCTTC. Translated: CASSFLGPGAPGGEQFF.

The chain uses TRBV29-1 and TRBJ2-6; possible D gene TRBD1, 5 bases. The CDR3 has 14 amino acids. The germline gives CDR1 SQVTM, CDR2 ANQGSEA. Deletions cut 5 bases from V and 4 bases from J, with 12 bases between. For the CDR3, the DNA is TGCAGCGTTCACGACAGACCCGGGGCCAACGTCCTGACTTTC. Translated: CSVHDRPGANVLTF.

CDR3 in amino acids: CASSLLQQETQYF. The CDR3 DNA sequence: TGCGCCAGCAGCTTGCTACAGCAAGAGACCCAGTACTTC. The V gene is TRBV5-1, the J gene TRBJ2-5, with no clear D. The CDR3 sequence is 13 residues long. Trimming cost V 1 base and J 2 bases, with 6 bases left between them. Germline CDR1 reads SGHRS; CDR2 reads YFSETQ.

About this clone: An end of the junction does not agree with germline; a read error may underlie this. The chain recombines TRBV3-1 (or the pseudogene TRBV3-2) with TRBJ2-3; D call uncertain. In germline, CDR1 is LGHDT, CDR2 YNNKEL (reference sequence). The CDR3 is 12 amino acids. The CDR3 loop reads CAGSRAVDTQYF. Here the CDR3 DNA reads TGTGCCGGCAGCCGGGCCGTAGATACGCAGTATTTT.

The J gene is TRBJ1-1, the V gene TRBV14; 7 positions agree with TRBD1. Trimming removed 1 base from V and 4 bases from J; junction bases left unmatched: 6. The germline gives CDR1 SGHDN, CDR2 FVKESK. The CDR3 is 15 residues long. For the CDR3, the DNA is TGTGCCAGCAGCCAAGGATCGACAGGGACCACTGAAGCTTTCTTT. Encoded protein: CASSQGSTGTTEAFF.

This clone was seen a few times. J is TRBJ1-1 and V is TRBV7-2, with TRBD1 identical over 9 bases. The CDR3 runs to 15 residues. Losses at the gene ends were 5 bases for V and 4 bases for J; bases not matched to a gene: 8. Germline loops: CDR1 SGHTA, CDR2 FQGNSA. DNA of the CDR3: TGTGCCAGCAGCCCCCGGGACAGGGCAGGCACTGAAGCTTTCTTT. Protein sequence: CASSPRDRAGTEAFF.